These 20 T cell receptor beta chains came from one sample sequenced in a study of blood T cell repertoires in COVID-19. The assay was immunoSEQ multiplex PCR, and TCRdb's table has in-frame clones only and misses some. The sample has approximately 100,000 clones; 70% to 85% are singletons. The sequencing input was peripheral blood. The source of these receptors is a woman in her sixties with acute or convalescent COVID-19.

The rearrangement links TRBV5-1 to TRBJ2-5; TRBD2 matches at 15 bases. The junction had 7 bases not matched to a gene; V was cut back by 3 bases and J by 4 bases. The CDR3 loop spans 17 amino acids. Germline V gene data show CDR1 as SGHRS and CDR2 as YFSETQ. The CDR3 protein is CASSSGLAGGPGETQYF. CDR3 nucleotides: TGCGCCAGCAGCTCCGGACTAGCGGGGGGGCCAGGAGAGACCCAGTACTTC.

The chain is built from TRBV29-1 and TRBJ1-4, with D possibly being TRBD1 (5 bases). CDR1 SQVTM and CDR2 ANQGSEA come from the germline V gene. The ends were cut back, 7 bases at V and 8 bases at J, with 14 bases in the middle. The CDR3 consists of 12 residues. CDR3: CSAGPRGEKLFF. Written as DNA, the CDR3 is TGCAGCGCTGGGCCCCGGGGGGAAAAACTGTTTTTT.

The V gene is TRBV2, the J gene TRBJ1-2; 7 nucleotides match TRBD1. This CDR3 is 13 amino acids long. V lost 5 bases and J lost 2; bases outside the gene matches: 2. Germline V CDR1 and CDR2: SNHLY, FYNNEI. CDR3 amino acids: CASSRDSNYGYTF. CDR3 nucleotides: TGTGCCAGCAGTAGGGACAGCAACTATGGCTACACCTTC.

The rearrangement uses TRBV7-3 and TRBJ2-3; TRBD1 matches 8 bases. Germline V CDR1 and CDR2: SGHTA, FQGTGA. The CDR3 is 15 residues long. V was clipped by 5 bases and J by 3 bases; unmatched bases: 7. The CDR3: CASSLQGVGTDTQYF. The CDR3 coding sequence is TGTGCCAGCAGCCTACAGGGGGTCGGGACAGATACGCAGTATTTT.

V usage is TRBV5-1 and J usage is TRBJ2-2; 12 positions agree with TRBD2. CDR3 length: 15 residues. Germline V gives CDR1 SGHRS, CDR2 YFSETQ. V trimming: 2 bases; J trimming: 7 bases; junction bases outside the gene matches: 3. The CDR3 DNA sequence: TGCGCCAGCAGCTTCGAACTAGCGGGAGGCGGGGAGCTGTTTTTT. As protein: CASSFELAGGGELFF.

The chain recombines TRBV5-6 with TRBJ2-2, with TRBD1 identical over 8 bases. Germline V gene lookup returns CDR1 SGHDT and CDR2 YYEEEE. The CDR3 extends over 14 amino acids. J lost 7 bases, V lost 7 bases, and 9 bases had no gene match. CDR3 amino acids: CASGAGTGLGELFF. The CDR3 DNA reads as TGTGCCAGCGGCGCCGGGACAGGACTCGGGGAGCTGTTTTTT.

The chain joins TRBV5-5 to TRBJ2-3; 8 nucleotides align to TRBD1. The CDR3 has 15 residues. Germline V CDR1 and CDR2: SGHKS, YYEKEE (reference sequence). The V segment lost 4 bases and the J segment 1 base; nucleotides outside the gene matches: 5. The CDR3 reads CASSGTGGRTDTQYF. CDR3 coding DNA: TGTGCCAGCAGCGGAACAGGGGGTCGCACAGATACGCAGTATTTT.

This clone appeared once. The rearrangement uses TRBV3-1 (or the pseudogene TRBV3-2) and TRBJ2-1; D not resolved. V dropped 4 bases and J dropped 10 bases, with 8 bases sitting between them. This CDR3 is 11 amino acids long. The germline gives CDR1 LGHDT, CDR2 YNNKEL (reference sequence). This CDR3 is CASSRPREQFF. CDR3 sequence (DNA): TGTGCCAGCAGCCGCCCCAGGGAGCAGTTCTTC.

This clone came up once. V gene TRBV7-6 combines with J gene TRBJ2-7; D remains unclear. CDR3 length equals 12 residues. From germline, CDR1 is SGHVS and CDR2 FNYEAQ. Trimming took off 2 bases at V and 4 bases at J, with 6 bases between the two ends. CDR3 region: CASSLSGYEQYF. The CDR3 coding sequence is TGTGCCAGCAGCTTATCCGGTTACGAGCAGTACTTC.

The chain has TRBV10-1 and TRBJ2-7, with 10 bases aligning to TRBD2. Germline V gives CDR1 WNHNN, CDR2 SYGVQD (reference sequence). With 7 bases clipped from V and 3 bases from J, the junction kept 12 bases outside the gene matches. CDR3 length: 16 amino acids. The CDR3 is CASTLLGLARLYEQYF. CDR3 nucleotide sequence: TGCGCCAGCACGCTACTGGGACTAGCGAGACTCTACGAGCAGTACTTC.

The rearrangement joins TRBV3-1 (or the pseudogene TRBV3-2) to TRBJ1-2; 9 bases map to TRBD1. The CDR3 extends over 14 amino acids. The junction had 9 bases not matched to a gene; V was cut back by 3 bases and J by 10 bases. The germline V gene encodes CDR1 LGHDT and CDR2 YNNKEL (reference sequence). The CDR3 reads CASSQRYRTGDYTF. The CDR3 DNA sequence: TGTGCCAGCAGCCAGAGATACCGGACAGGGGACTACACCTTC.

V gene TRBV23-1 combines with J gene TRBJ1-5, with D possibly matching TRBD1 (6 bases). TRBV23-1 is designated an ORF whose function remains uncertain. The V gene lost 6 bases and the J gene lost 2 bases, with 17 bases spanning the gap. The CDR3 spans 16 residues. As DNA, the CDR3 is TGCGCCAGCAGACCCACCGACAGGACGTGCAATCAGCCCCAGCATTTT. Its translation: CASRPTDRTCNQPQHF.

For the CDR3, the DNA is TGTGCCAGCGGAACCGGGACTAGTGCCTACAATGAGCAGTTCTTC. It encodes CASGTGTSAYNEQFF. The rearrangement joins TRBV7-3 to TRBJ2-1, with 8 bases lining up with TRBD2. The germline CDR1 and CDR2 sequences are SGHTA and FQGTGA. The CDR3 totals 15 residues. V lost 8 bases, J lost 2 bases, and 8 bases stayed unmatched.

The chain employs TRBV19 and TRBJ1-4; 7 positions match TRBD1. From germline, CDR1 is LNHDA and CDR2 SQIVND (reference sequence). Trimming removed 7 bases from V and 7 bases from J; junction bases left unmatched: 12. This CDR3 comprises 15 residues. This CDR3 reads CASTKTTGVGEKLFF. The CDR3 DNA sequence: TGTGCCAGTACGAAAACTACAGGGGTGGGTGAAAAACTGTTTTTT.

The chain links TRBV5-1 to TRBJ1-6; the match to TRBD1 covers 7 bases. Trimming at V came to 4 bases and at J to 14 bases, leaving 15 bases not matched to a gene. The CDR3 runs 15 residues. Per the germline V gene, CDR1 is SGHRS and CDR2 is YFSETQ. CDR3 region: CASSLMTGSQEALHF. DNA of the CDR3: TGCGCCAGCAGCCTCATGACAGGGTCCCAAGAGGCCCTCCACTTT.

The chain employs TRBV28 and TRBJ2-5, with 11 bases fitting TRBD1. From germline, CDR1 is MDHEN and CDR2 SYDVKM. The CDR3 covers 18 residues. V gave up 6 bases and J gave up 4 bases; unmatched junction bases: 16. This CDR3 is CASSSRAGTGGVRETQYF. The DNA for the CDR3 is TGTGCCAGCAGCAGTAGAGCCGGGACAGGGGGTGTGAGAGAGACCCAGTACTTC.

Here the CDR3 reads CASSDPGTGLEKLFF. In DNA form, the CDR3 reads TGCGCCAGCAGCGACCCCGGGACAGGGCTTGAAAAACTGTTTTTT. The rearrangement links TRBV5-1 to TRBJ1-4; 9 bases fit TRBD1. The CDR3 extends over 15 amino acids. V trimming: 4 bases; J trimming: 7 bases; junction bases outside the gene matches: 8. Germline loops: CDR1 SGHRS, CDR2 YFSETQ.

This clone is a singleton in its sample. The chain combines TRBV15 with TRBJ2-1, with 8 bases that match TRBD2. The junction had 4 bases not matched to a gene; V was cut back by 3 bases and J by 6 bases. CDR3 length: 14 residues. CDR1 is LNHNV, CDR2 YYDKDF, per germline (reference sequence). This CDR3 is CATSRGGLVNEQFF. In nucleotides, the CDR3 is TGTGCCACCAGCAGGGGGGGACTAGTCAATGAGCAGTTCTTC.

Only one count was recorded for this clone. The chain couples TRBV6-5 to TRBJ2-3; 9 nucleotides match TRBD2. The CDR3 consists of 15 residues. Germline loops: CDR1 MNHEY, CDR2 SVGAGI. V shed 6 bases and J 4 bases; nucleotides not matched to a gene: 8. The CDR3 DNA reads TGTGCCAGCAGGCGTAGCGGGAGTTTACCAGATACGCAGTATTTT. Translation: CASRRSGSLPDTQYF.

The CDR3 nucleotides are TGCGCCAGCAGCTCGGAGCTGCCTAACTATGGCTACACCTTC. Translation gives CASSSELPNYGYTF. The V and J genes are TRBV5-1 and TRBJ1-2; no clear D. CDR1 is SGHRS, CDR2 YFSETQ, per germline. V lost 3 bases, J lost 0 bases, and 9 bases lay in between. The CDR3 is 14 residues long.